These 28 T cell receptor beta chains originate from one sample sequenced in a study of Graves' ophthalmopathy and Graves' hyperthyroidism. RNA transcripts were the template, and TCR beta CDR3 regions were amplified from them. An opening RT-PCR round employed HTBI primers and preceded a second-round multiplex PCR. TCRdb reanalysed the multiplex PCR reads using MiXCR and keeps one entry per CDR3 protein. Among about 740,000 distinct CDR3 sequences listed, about 44% were seen once. Material: peripheral blood. The receptors derive from an adult man with Graves' ophthalmopathy.

Only a few counts were recorded for this clonotype. This chain links TRBV29-1 with TRBJ1-4, with 8 bases that match TRBD1. After removal of 2 bases from V and 7 bases from J, the junction contained 6 bases not matched to a gene. CDR1 is SQVTM, CDR2 ANQGSEA, per germline. This CDR3 is 14 amino acids long. The CDR3 protein is CSVENTGGSEKLFF. CDR3 DNA: TGCAGCGTTGAAAACACAGGGGGTTCTGAAAAACTGTTTTTT.

On this clonotype itself: This may stem from a read error, because a much larger clone lies one nucleotide away. The chain recombines TRBV7-9 with TRBJ1-1; no clear D. The CDR3 runs to 11 residues. The V gene's germline CDR1 is SEHNR and CDR2 FQNEAQ (reference sequence). The CDR3 DNA follows: TGTGTCAGCAGAGCCGGGCCTGAAGCTTTCTTT. Its translation is CVSRAGPEAFF.

This chain links TRBV25-1 with TRBJ1-5; tentative D call: TRBD1 (6 bases). The CDR3 sequence is 14 residues long. The V end lost 5 bases, the J end lost 6 bases, and 14 bases lay between the germline ends. The germline gives CDR1 MGHDK, CDR2 SYGVNS. The CDR3 loop is CASSLFGGAQPQHF. DNA of the CDR3: TGTGCCAGCAGTTTGTTTGGGGGGGCTCAGCCCCAGCATTTT.

This clonotype came up many times. The chain recombines TRBV28 with TRBJ2-5; D is uncertain. V gave up 5 bases and J gave up 2 bases, with 6 bases separating them. This CDR3 region has 12 residues. Germline V gives CDR1 MDHEN, CDR2 SYDVKM. This CDR3 is CASSQAQETQYF. The DNA of the CDR3 is TGTGCCAGCAGTCAGGCGCAAGAGACCCAGTACTTC.

CDR3 amino acids: CAISGFGTENTGELFF. The CDR3 nucleotides are TGTGCCATCAGTGGCTTTGGGACAGAGAACACCGGGGAGCTGTTTTTT. The J gene is TRBJ2-2, the V gene TRBV10-3; 7 bases agree with TRBD1. The length of the CDR3 is 16 residues. Germline trimming cut 4 bases from V and 1 base from J; bases unmatched to any gene: 6. Germline CDR1 is ENHRY and CDR2 is SYGVKD.

In regard to this clonotype: This may be a read error, as it is one base from a much larger clone. The V gene is TRBV29-1, the J gene TRBJ1-4; a weak D match, TRBD1 (6 bases). Per the germline V gene, CDR1 is SQVTM and CDR2 is ANQGSEA. This CDR3 region has 18 residues. Trimming cost V 8 bases and J 0 bases, with 25 bases left between them. The CDR3 DNA reads as TGCAGCAGGTCCGGGGGGGCCGAAGACGCTGCAACTAATGAAAAACTGTTTTTT. It specifies CSRSGGAEDAATNEKLFF.

At least ten counts were recorded for this clonotype. The chain carries TRBV20-1 and TRBJ2-7, with unresolved D. The CDR3 is 11 residues long. Deletions cut 7 bases from V and 2 bases from J, with 9 bases between. Germline V gene data show CDR1 as DFQATT and CDR2 as SNEGSKA (reference sequence). For the CDR3, the DNA is TGCAGTGGGCAAGGGACCTACGAGCAGTACTTC. As protein: CSGQGTYEQYF.

This clonotype was seen many times. J is TRBJ1-1 and V is TRBV7-9; D call uncertain. The CDR3 runs to 12 residues. The V end lost 6 bases, the J end lost 1 base, and 6 bases lay between the germline ends. Looked up from germline, CDR1 is SEHNR and CDR2 is FQNEAQ (reference sequence). The CDR3 region has the DNA TGTGCCAGCAGACTCCAGAACACTGAAGCTTTCTTT. Translated: CASRLQNTEAFF.

A word on this clonotype: This sequence may be a read error, since a much larger clone differs from it by one base. This rearrangement joins TRBV10-3 to TRBJ2-5; D ambiguous. The CDR3 spans 12 residues. V was shortened by 6 bases and J by 0 bases, with 5 bases between the two germline ends. Germline lookup yields CDR1 ENHRY and CDR2 SYGVKD. Here the CDR3 reads CAISPHQETQYF. For the CDR3, the DNA is TGTGCCATCAGCCCCCACCAAGAGACCCAGTACTTC.

This chain joins TRBV7-2 and TRBJ1-3; D may be TRBD1 (5 bases). The length of the CDR3 is 16 residues. The V gene's germline CDR1 is SGHTA and CDR2 FQGNSA. V lost 5 bases to trimming and J lost 3 bases, with 17 bases between them. The CDR3 protein is CASSPTGAQSGNTIYF. For the CDR3, the DNA is TGTGCCAGCAGCCCCACAGGCGCCCAAAGTGGAAACACCATATATTTT.

This clonotype was recorded many times. The chain employs TRBV2 and TRBJ1-1, with D possibly TRBD1 on 5 matching bases. CDR1 is SNHLY and CDR2 is FYNNEI in the germline V gene. CDR3 length: 11 amino acids. V lost 9 bases to trimming and J lost 4 bases, with 9 bases between them. CDR3 nucleotides: TGTGCCAGAGGGGAGGTCACTGAAGCTTTCTTT. Protein sequence: CARGEVTEAFF.

The chain has TRBV29-1 and TRBJ1-6; the D is unclear. V was clipped by 8 bases and J by 7 bases, with 18 bases between them. This CDR3 contains 14 residues. The germline V gene has CDR1 SQVTM and CDR2 ANQGSEA. Here the CDR3 reads CSLAYRVSNSPLHF. DNA for the CDR3: TGCAGCTTAGCGTATAGGGTATCGAATTCACCCCTCCACTTT.

This clonotype came up a few times. The gene calls are TRBV20-1 and TRBJ2-7; 13 bases are a match to TRBD2. The CDR3 has 16 amino acids. The ends lost 3 bases at V and 0 bases at J; junction bases unmatched: 5. CDR1 and CDR2 from the germline V gene are DFQATT and SNEGSKA (reference sequence). The CDR3, as DNA: TGCAGTGCTAGGACTAGCGGGGGGCTGTACTCCTACGAGCAGTACTTC. It codes for CSARTSGGLYSYEQYF.

Many counts were recorded for this clonotype. CDR3 protein: CASSSDPWGEKLFF. The CDR3 region has the DNA TGTGCCAGCAGTTCGGACCCCTGGGGAGAAAAACTGTTTTTT. The genes are TRBV2 and TRBJ1-4; D gene unclear. The germline CDR1 and CDR2 sequences are SNHLY and FYNNEI. The CDR3 has 14 residues. The V gene lost 5 bases and the J gene lost 8 bases, with 15 bases spanning the gap.

The chain carries TRBV10-3 and TRBJ1-1, with D possibly TRBD1 on 5 matching bases. The CDR3 spans 13 residues. Trimming stripped 10 bases from V and 1 base from J, with 13 bases between. Germline CDR1 reads ENHRY; CDR2 reads SYGVKD. DNA for the CDR3: TGTGCCAGCAGAGACAGCAAGAACACTGAAGCTTTCTTT. It codes for CASRDSKNTEAFF.

This clonotype was detected many times. The V and J genes are TRBV29-1 and TRBJ2-2; the D is unclear. V lost 5 bases, J lost 7 bases, and 8 bases lay in between. The CDR3 loop spans 11 amino acids. The germline CDR1 and CDR2 sequences are SQVTM and ANQGSEA. The CDR3 nucleotides are TGCAGCGTTTCTGGGCACGGGGAGCTGTTTTTT. It codes for CSVSGHGELFF.

This clonotype was observed many times. The V gene is TRBV25-1, the J gene TRBJ2-2; D remains unclear. Germline CDR1 MGHDK, CDR2 SYGVNS. The CDR3 loop spans 13 amino acids. Trimming stripped 3 bases from V and 0 bases from J, with 2 bases between. The DNA of the CDR3 is TGTGCCAGCAGTGATACGAACACCGGGGAGCTGTTTTTT. It yields the protein CASSDTNTGELFF.

There are many counts of this clonotype. The J gene is TRBJ2-7, the V gene TRBV2; no definite D call. The V end was cut by 3 bases, the J end by 3 bases, with 6 bases between. CDR3 length: 12 amino acids. Germline-derived CDR1 and CDR2 are SNHLY and FYNNEI. CDR3 region: CASSDQYYEQYF. The CDR3 bases are TGTGCCAGCAGTGACCAGTACTACGAGCAGTACTTC.

V gene TRBV12-3 or TRBV12-4 combines with J gene TRBJ1-2, with 7 bases identical to TRBD1. The V segment lost 5 bases and the J segment 4 bases; nucleotides outside the gene matches: 16. CDR3 length: 17 residues. The CDR3 spells CASSGLSKGQPVYGYTF. The CDR3 DNA reads TGTGCCAGCAGTGGGTTATCAAAGGGACAGCCCGTCTATGGCTACACCTTC.

Concerning this clonotype itself: This may be a read error: a much more frequent sequence differs by one nucleotide. In nucleotides, the CDR3 is TGTGCCTGCACCTTAAGGGACAGAGGACAGCCCCAGCATTTT. Translation: CACTLRDRGQPQHF. The chain has TRBV2 and TRBJ1-5; 7 nucleotides line up with TRBD1. Germline V CDR1 and CDR2: SNHLY, FYNNEI. The V gene end was trimmed by 11 bases and the J gene end by 7 bases; junction bases not matched to a gene: 14. This CDR3 contains 14 residues.

Concerning this clonotype: A much bigger clone sits one base away, suggesting this may be a read error. J is TRBJ2-7 and V is TRBV19, with 10 bases aligning to TRBD1. Per the germline V gene, CDR1 is LNHDA and CDR2 is SQIVND (reference sequence). The CDR3 runs 14 residues. Trimming cost V 8 bases and J 5 bases; bases outside gene matches: 9. CDR3 nucleotide sequence: TGTGCCAGTTGGCGGGACAGGGGATCCGACGAGCAGTACTTC. It yields the protein CASWRDRGSDEQYF.

The chain links TRBV2 to TRBJ1-5; TRBD1 matches 7 bases. CDR3 length: 15 amino acids. The J segment lost 3 bases and the V segment lost 5 bases, leaving 7 bases of the junction unmatched. Per germline, CDR1 SNHLY and CDR2 FYNNEI. This CDR3 reads CASSLRQGFNQPQHF. In nucleotides, the CDR3 is TGTGCCAGCAGTTTGAGACAGGGTTTCAATCAGCCCCAGCATTTT.

The V call is TRBV4-1, the J call TRBJ1-2; possibly TRBD1 for D (5 bases). CDR1 and CDR2 (germline): MGHRA, YSYEKL. CDR3 length equals 16 residues. V shed 0 bases and J shed 7 bases, with 18 bases lying between them. In nucleotides, the CDR3 is TGCGCCAGCAGCCAAGATCCTGGGGGTATAGGTAGTGGCTACACCTTC. This gives the protein CASSQDPGGIGSGYTF.

This clonotype was counted a few times. This chain connects TRBV7-9 to TRBJ2-6, with D perhaps TRBD1 (6 bases). V lost 6 bases and J 4 bases, leaving 13 bases between the germline ends. This CDR3 contains 15 residues. Germline loops: CDR1 SEHNR, CDR2 FQNEAQ (reference sequence). As DNA, the CDR3 is TGTGCCAGCAGATCAACAGGGTCCGGGGCCAACGTCCTGACTTTC. Amino acids: CASRSTGSGANVLTF. Looking up the rest from reference TRBV7-9 and TRBJ2-6 gives the full variable domain: DTGVSQNPRHKITKRGQNVTFRCDPISEHNRLYWYRQTLGQGPEFLTYFQNEAQLEKSRLLSDRFSAERPKGSFSTLEIQRTEQGDSAMYLCASRSTGSGANVLTFGAGSRLTVL.

This clonotype was counted between two and nine times. The V gene is TRBV7-9, the J gene TRBJ2-7; tentatively, D is TRBD1 or TRBD2 (5 bases each). Per the germline V gene, CDR1 is SEHNR and CDR2 is FQNEAQ (reference sequence). The length of the CDR3 is 12 residues. Trimming took 5 bases from V and 5 from J, leaving 10 bases between them. Here the CDR3 DNA reads TGTGCCAGCAGCCGGGACGGAGACGAGCAGTACTTC. It encodes CASSRDGDEQYF.

This rearrangement joins TRBV25-1 to TRBJ1-2; perhaps TRBD1 as D (5 bases). The CDR3 totals 12 residues. Germline loops: CDR1 MGHDK, CDR2 SYGVNS. V lost 4 bases to trimming and J lost 7 bases, with 10 bases between them. CDR3 nucleotide sequence: TGTGCCAGCAGTGTCAGGGACCGTGGCTACACCTTC. Translating it yields CASSVRDRGYTF.

To note about this clonotype: The CDR3 ends on some other residue instead of the conserved phenylalanine or tryptophan, so this is likely a read error. The limits of the CDR3 on the DNA are not certain, so only TCRdb's listed CDR3 is given. The gene calls are TRBV10-3 and TRBJ1-2; the table's D call, TRBD1, has no DNA check behind it. The CDR3 length is 11 residues, termini included. Germline V CDR1 and CDR2: ENHRY, SYGVKD. The CDR3 protein is CASSNRQPSTL.

The gene calls are TRBV6-5 and TRBJ1-2; D gene uncertain. The CDR3 covers 13 residues. V lost 8 bases and J 4 bases, leaving 14 bases between the germline ends. Per the germline V gene, CDR1 is MNHEY and CDR2 is SVGAGI. The CDR3, as DNA: TGTGCCAGCTCCTTGAACGACGGCTATGGCTACACCTTC. It is translated as CASSLNDGYGYTF.